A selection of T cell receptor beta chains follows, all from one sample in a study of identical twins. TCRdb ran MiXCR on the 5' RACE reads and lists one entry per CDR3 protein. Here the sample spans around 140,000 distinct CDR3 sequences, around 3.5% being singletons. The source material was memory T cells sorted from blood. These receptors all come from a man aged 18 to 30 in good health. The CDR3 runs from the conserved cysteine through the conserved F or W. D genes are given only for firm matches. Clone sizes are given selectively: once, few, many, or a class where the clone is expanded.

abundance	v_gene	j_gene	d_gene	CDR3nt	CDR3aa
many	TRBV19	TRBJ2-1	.	TGTGCCAGTAGTCCGCGGGGATACAATGAGCAGTTCTTC	CASSPRGYNEQFF
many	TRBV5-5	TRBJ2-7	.	TGTGCCAGCAGCTTGCAACAGGTCTACGAGCAGTACTTC	CASSLQQVYEQYF
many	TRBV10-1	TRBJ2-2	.	TGCGCCAGCAGGGACACATACACCGGGGAGCTGTTTTTT	CASRDTYTGELFF
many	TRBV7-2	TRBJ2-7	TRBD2	TGTGCCAGCAGCTCAGCGGGAGGAGGGATTTCCTACGAGCAGTACTTC	CASSSAGGGISYEQYF
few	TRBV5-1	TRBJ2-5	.	TGCGCCAGCAGCCTGGTGGGGACGGCCCAAGAGACCCAGTACTTC	CASSLVGTAQETQYF
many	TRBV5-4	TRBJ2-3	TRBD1	TGTGCCAGCAGCGGGGGACAGGGAGTAGATACGCAGTATTTT	CASSGGQGVDTQYF
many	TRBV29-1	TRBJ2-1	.	TGCAGCGTTGAGTTACGGGAGCAGTTCTTC	CSVELREQFF
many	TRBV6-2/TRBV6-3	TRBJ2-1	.	TGTGCCAGCAGACAGCAAGGTGGTAATGAGCAGTTCTTC	CASRQQGGNEQFF
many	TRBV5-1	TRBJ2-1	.	TGCGCCAGCAGCTTGGGTGGCGGAAGGGGCAATGAGCAGTTCTTC	CASSLGGGRGNEQFF
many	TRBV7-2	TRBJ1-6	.	TGTGCCAGCAGCCCTTATAATTCACCCCTCCACTTT	CASSPYNSPLHF
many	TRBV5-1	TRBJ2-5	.	TGCGCCAGCAGCTATAACAGGAGGGAGACCCAGTACTTC	CASSYNRRETQYF
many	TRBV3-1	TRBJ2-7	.	TGTGCCAGCAGCCAGGAGAGGGAGCAGTACTTC	CASSQEREQYF
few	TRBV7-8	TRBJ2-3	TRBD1	TGTGCCAGCAGCTCCCGGACAGGGATGGGAAATACGCAGTATTTT	CASSSRTGMGNTQYF
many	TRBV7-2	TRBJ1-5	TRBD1	TGTGCCAGCAGCTCCGGACAGGGGCATCAGCCCCAGCATTTT	CASSSGQGHQPQHF
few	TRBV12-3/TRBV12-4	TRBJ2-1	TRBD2	TGTGCCAGCAGCCCCGGACTAGCGGGGGAGCAGTTCTTC	CASSPGLAGEQFF
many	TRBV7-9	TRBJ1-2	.	TGTGCCAGCAGTGATGGTGGCTACACCTTC	CASSDGGYTF
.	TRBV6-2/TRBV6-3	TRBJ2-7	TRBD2	TGTGCCAGCAGTTACCGTTCCGGGAGGGCCGACGAGCAGTACTTC	CASSYRSGRADEQYF
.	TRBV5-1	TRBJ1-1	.	TGCGCCAGTACTTTCGGGGGGGCTGAAGCTTTCTTT	CASTFGGAEAFF
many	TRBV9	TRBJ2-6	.	TGTGCCAGCAGCGTAGAGGGTAGGCGGGCCAACGTCCTGACTTTC	CASSVEGRRANVLTF
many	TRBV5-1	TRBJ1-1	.	TGCGCCAGCAGCCAACAACAGTTGAACACTGAAGCTTTCTTT	CASSQQQLNTEAFF
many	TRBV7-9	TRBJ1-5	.	TGTGCCAGCAGCTCCGACTCCCATTGGGATCAGCCCCAGCATTTT	CASSSDSHWDQPQHF
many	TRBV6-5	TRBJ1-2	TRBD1	TGTGCCAGCAGTTACTCCGAGGGGGCGCGGGGCTACACCTTC	CASSYSEGARGYTF
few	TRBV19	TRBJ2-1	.	TGTGCCAGTACCCCAATGGGGGCTAATGGGGACAATGAGCAGTTCTTC	CASTPMGANGDNEQFF
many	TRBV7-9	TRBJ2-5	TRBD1	TGTGCCAGCAGCTTACTCGACAGGGGAGAGACCCAGTACTTC	CASSLLDRGETQYF
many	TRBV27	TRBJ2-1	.	TGTGCCAGCAGTTCCGGAGGAGCCTACAATGAGCAGTTCTTC	CASSSGGAYNEQFF
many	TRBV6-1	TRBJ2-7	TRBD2	TGTGCCAGCAGTACACTAGCGGGAGCGTCCTACGAGCAGTACTTC	CASSTLAGASYEQYF
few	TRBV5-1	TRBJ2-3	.	TGCGCCAGCAGCGGAGCGACAGATACGCAGTATTTT	CASSGATDTQYF
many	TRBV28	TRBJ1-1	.	TGTGCCAGCAGTTTAGCCCGCGGGCTGAGCACTGAAGCTTTCTTT	CASSLARGLSTEAFF
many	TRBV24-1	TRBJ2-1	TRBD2	TGTGCCACCAGTGAACCCGGGACTAGCGGGAGTACTGAGCAGTTCTTC	CATSEPGTSGSTEQFF
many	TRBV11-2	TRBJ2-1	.	TGTGCCAGCAGCTACTCCAGGGGGGGAAACAATGAGCAGTTCTTC	CASSYSRGGNNEQFF
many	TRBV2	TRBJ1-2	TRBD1	TGTGCCAGCAGGAATGGACAGGGCGCCATTGGCTACACCTTC	CASRNGQGAIGYTF
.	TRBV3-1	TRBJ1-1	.	TGTGCCAGCAGCCAAAAGGGGGGCACTGAAGCTTTCTTT	CASSQKGGTEAFF
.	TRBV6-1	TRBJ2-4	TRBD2	TGTGCCAGCAGTGAGTTGGGGCGGGGGAACATTCAGTACTTC	CASSELGRGNIQYF
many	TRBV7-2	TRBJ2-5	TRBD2	TGTGCCAGCAGCTTGCTAGCGGGGCCCCAAGAGACCCAGTACTTC	CASSLLAGPQETQYF
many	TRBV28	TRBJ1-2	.	TGTGCCAGCAGTTTATCGGGGGGATCACAAGGGAACTATGGCTACACCTTC	CASSLSGGSQGNYGYTF
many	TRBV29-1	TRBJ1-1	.	TGCAGCGCCTCCAGGACGGTCATGAACACTGAAGCTTTCTTT	CSASRTVMNTEAFF
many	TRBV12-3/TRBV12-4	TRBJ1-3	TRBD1	TGTGCCAGCAGACCGGGACAGGGGAAGGGAAACACCATATATTTT	CASRPGQGKGNTIYF
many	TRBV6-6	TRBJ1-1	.	TGTGCCAGCAGTTCCGTCTCTTTCACTGAAGCTTTCTTT	CASSSVSFTEAFF
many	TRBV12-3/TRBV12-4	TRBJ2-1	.	TGTGCCAGCAACAGGGACTCCTACAATGAGCAGTTCTTC	CASNRDSYNEQFF
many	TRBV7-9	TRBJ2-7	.	TGTGCCAGCAGCTTGCGAGGGGGGGAGAGCTCCTACGAGCAGTACTTC	CASSLRGGESSYEQYF
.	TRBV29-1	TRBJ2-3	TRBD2	TGCAGCGTTGAGGGAACTAGCGGGAGTTATACTAGCACAGATACGCAGTATTTT	CSVEGTSGSYTSTDTQYF
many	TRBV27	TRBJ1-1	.	TGTGCCAGCAGTACCCTCGTGGACACTGAAGCTTTCTTT	CASSTLVDTEAFF
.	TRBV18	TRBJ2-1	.	TGTGCCAGCTCACCGTGGGGGAGCTCCTACAATGAGCAGTTCTTC	CASSPWGSSYNEQFF
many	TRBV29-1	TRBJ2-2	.	TGCAGCGTTGATAACGTTAACACCGGGGAGCTGTTTTTT	CSVDNVNTGELFF
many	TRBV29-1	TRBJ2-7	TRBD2	TGCAGCGTCCTACTTCTTTTAGCCAGCGGGGGATACGAGCAGTACTTC	CSVLLLLASGGYEQYF
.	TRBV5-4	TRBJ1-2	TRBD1	TGTGCCAGCAGCCGGCGGGACAGCCTTAACTATGGCTACACCTTC	CASSRRDSLNYGYTF
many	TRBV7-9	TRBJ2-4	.	TGTGCCAGCAGCCCCTCGGGAGTGAAAAACATTCAGTACTTC	CASSPSGVKNIQYF
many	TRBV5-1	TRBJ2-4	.	TGCGCCAGCAGCTTGTTCTCGACAGCCTCCACCGGCCCAGCCAAAAACATTCAGTACTTC	CASSLFSTASTGPAKNIQYF
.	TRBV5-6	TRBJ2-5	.	TGTGCCAGCAGCTTGGAGGTCCCTCCAGAGACCCAGTACTTC	CASSLEVPPETQYF
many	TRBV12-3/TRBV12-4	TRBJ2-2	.	TGTGCCAGCAGTGGGGACATATACACCGGGGAGCTGTTTTTT	CASSGDIYTGELFF
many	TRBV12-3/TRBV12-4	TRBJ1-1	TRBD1	TGTGCCAGCAGTTTCCGACAGGGGAACACTGAAGCTTTCTTT	CASSFRQGNTEAFF
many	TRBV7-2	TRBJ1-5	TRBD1	TGTGCCAGCAGCGACCGGACAGGGATGATTCAGCCCCAGCATTTT	CASSDRTGMIQPQHF
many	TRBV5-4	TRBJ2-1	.	TGTGCCAGCAGCTTATCGGCAGCGAGCTCCTACAATGAGCAGTTCTTC	CASSLSAASSYNEQFF
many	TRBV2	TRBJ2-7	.	TGTGCCAGCACCACCCTATCCGGCGCAACCTACGAGCAGTACTTC	CASTTLSGATYEQYF
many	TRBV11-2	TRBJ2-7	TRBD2	TGTGCCAGCAGCTTAGACTGGCGGACAGGCGGAGGAATGGGGACTAGCGGGAGGTCCGAGCAGTACTTC	CASSLDWRTGGGMGTSGRSEQYF
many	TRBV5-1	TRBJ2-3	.	TGCGCCAGCAGCTTGGGGCTAGTCGGACAAAGAAACACAGATACGCAGTATTTT	CASSLGLVGQRNTDTQYF
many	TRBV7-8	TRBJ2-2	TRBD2	TGTGCCAGCAGCTTAGTTAGACTAGCGGGAGGTACCGGGGAGCTGTTTTTT	CASSLVRLAGGTGELFF
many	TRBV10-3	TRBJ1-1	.	TGTGCCATCAGTCTCGGGTTATTGGGCACTGAAGCTTTCTTT	CAISLGLLGTEAFF
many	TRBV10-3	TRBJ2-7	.	TGTGCCATCAGTGAGTTCCAGGAGCAGTACTTC	CAISEFQEQYF
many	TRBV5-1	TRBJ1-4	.	TGCGCCAGCAGCTTGTCACAGGTTAATGAAAAACTGTTTTTT	CASSLSQVNEKLFF